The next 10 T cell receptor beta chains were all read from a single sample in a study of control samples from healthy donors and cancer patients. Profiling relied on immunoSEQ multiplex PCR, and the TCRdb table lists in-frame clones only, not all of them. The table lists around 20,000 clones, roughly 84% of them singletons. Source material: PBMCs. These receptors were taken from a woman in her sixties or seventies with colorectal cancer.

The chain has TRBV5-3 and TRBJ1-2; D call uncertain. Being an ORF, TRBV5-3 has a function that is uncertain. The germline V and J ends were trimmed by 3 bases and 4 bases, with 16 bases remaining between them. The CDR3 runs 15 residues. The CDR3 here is CARSSEVGPIYGYTF. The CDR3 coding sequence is TGTGCCAGAAGCTCAGAAGTCGGACCGATCTATGGCTACACCTTC.

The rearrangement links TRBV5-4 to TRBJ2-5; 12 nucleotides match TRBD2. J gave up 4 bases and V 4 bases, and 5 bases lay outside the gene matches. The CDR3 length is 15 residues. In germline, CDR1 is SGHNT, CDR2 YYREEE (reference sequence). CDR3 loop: CASSTRLAGAETQYF. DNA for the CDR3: TGTGCCAGCAGCACAAGACTAGCGGGAGCAGAGACCCAGTACTTC.

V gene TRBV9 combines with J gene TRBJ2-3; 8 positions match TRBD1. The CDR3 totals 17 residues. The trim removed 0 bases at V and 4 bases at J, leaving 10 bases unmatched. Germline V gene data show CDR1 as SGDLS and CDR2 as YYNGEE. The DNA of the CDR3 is TGTGCCAGCAGCGTAGGGCGACAGGGGAAGATAGCAGATACGCAGTATTTT. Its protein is CASSVGRQGKIADTQYF.

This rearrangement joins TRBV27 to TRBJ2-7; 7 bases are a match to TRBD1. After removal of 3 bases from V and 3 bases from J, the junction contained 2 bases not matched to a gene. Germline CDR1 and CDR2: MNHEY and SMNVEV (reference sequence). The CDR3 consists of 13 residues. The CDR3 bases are TGTGCCAGCAGTTTCGACAGGGACTACGAGCAGTACTTC. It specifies CASSFDRDYEQYF.

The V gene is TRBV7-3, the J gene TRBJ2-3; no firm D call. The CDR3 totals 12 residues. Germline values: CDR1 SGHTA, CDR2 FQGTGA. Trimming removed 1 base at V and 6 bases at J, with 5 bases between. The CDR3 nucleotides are TGTGCCAGCAGCTTAAGGGATGATACGCAGTATTTT. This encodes CASSLRDDTQYF. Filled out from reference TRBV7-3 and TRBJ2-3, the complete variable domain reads GAGVSQTPSNKVTEKGKYVELRCDPISGHTALYWYRQSLGQGPEFLIYFQGTGAADDSGLPNDRFFAVRPEGSVSTLKIQRTERGDSAVYLCASSLRDDTQYFGPGTRLTVL.

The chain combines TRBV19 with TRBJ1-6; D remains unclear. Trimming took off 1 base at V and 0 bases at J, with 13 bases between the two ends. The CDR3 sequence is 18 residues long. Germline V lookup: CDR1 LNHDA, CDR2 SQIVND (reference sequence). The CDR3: CASSIGGQRSSYNSPLHF. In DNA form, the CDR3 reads TGTGCCAGTAGTATAGGTGGGCAGCGGAGCTCCTATAATTCACCCCTCCACTTT.

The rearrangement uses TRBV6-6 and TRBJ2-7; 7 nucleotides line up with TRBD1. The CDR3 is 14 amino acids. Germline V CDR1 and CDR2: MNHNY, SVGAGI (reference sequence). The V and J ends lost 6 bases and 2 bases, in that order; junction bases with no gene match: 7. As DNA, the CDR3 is TGTGCCAGCAGACCTACCCAGGGGGCCTACGAGCAGTACTTC. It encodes CASRPTQGAYEQYF.

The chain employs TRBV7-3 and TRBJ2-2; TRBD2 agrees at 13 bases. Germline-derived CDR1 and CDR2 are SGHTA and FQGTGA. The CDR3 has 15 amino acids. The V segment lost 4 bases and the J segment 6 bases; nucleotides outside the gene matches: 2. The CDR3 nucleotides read TGTGCCAGCAGCTCGGGACTAGCGGGGTCCGGGGAGCTGTTTTTT. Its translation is CASSSGLAGSGELFF.

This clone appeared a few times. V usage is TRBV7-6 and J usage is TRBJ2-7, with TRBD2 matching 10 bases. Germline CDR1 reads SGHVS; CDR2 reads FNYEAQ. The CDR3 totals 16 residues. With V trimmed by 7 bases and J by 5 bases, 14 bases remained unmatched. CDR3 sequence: CASTPGRLAGPHEQYF. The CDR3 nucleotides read TGTGCCAGCACCCCGGGTCGACTAGCGGGTCCCCACGAGCAGTACTTC. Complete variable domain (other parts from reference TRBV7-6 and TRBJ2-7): GAGVSQSPRYKVTKRGQDVALRCDPISGHVSLYWYRQALGQGPEFLTYFNYEAQQDKSGLPNDRFSAERPEGSISTLTIQRTEQRDSAMYRCASTPGRLAGPHEQYFGPGTRLTVT.

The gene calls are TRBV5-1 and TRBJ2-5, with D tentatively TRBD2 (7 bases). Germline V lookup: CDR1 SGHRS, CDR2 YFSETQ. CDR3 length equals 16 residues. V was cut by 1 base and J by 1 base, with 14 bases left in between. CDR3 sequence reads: CASSLLGGAVQETQYF. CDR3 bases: TGCGCCAGCAGCTTGCTGGGGGGGGCAGTCCAAGAGACCCAGTACTTC.